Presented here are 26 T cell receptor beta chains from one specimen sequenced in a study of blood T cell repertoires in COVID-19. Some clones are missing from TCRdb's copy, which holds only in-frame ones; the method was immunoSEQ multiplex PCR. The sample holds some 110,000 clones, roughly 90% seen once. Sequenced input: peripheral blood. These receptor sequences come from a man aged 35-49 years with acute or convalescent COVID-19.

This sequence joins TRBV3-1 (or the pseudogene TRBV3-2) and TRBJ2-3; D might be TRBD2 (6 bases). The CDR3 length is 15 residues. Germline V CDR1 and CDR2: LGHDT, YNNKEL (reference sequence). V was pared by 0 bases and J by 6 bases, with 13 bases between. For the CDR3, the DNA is TGTGCCAGCAGCCAAGAAGGCGGGGCCCGGGATACGCAGTATTTT. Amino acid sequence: CASSQEGGARDTQYF.

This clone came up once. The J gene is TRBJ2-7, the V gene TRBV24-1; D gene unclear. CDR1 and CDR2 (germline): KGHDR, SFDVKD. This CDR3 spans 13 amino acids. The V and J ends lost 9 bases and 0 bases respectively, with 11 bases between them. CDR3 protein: CATPLLSSYEQYF. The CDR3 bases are TGTGCCACCCCCCTTCTAAGCTCCTACGAGCAGTACTTC.

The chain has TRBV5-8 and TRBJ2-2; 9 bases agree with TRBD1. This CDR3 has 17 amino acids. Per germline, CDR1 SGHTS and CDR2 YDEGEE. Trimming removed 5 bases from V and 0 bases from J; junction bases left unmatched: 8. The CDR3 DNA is TGTGCCAGCAGTCCTAGGACAGGGGCCGCGAACACCGGGGAGCTGTTTTTT. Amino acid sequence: CASSPRTGAANTGELFF.

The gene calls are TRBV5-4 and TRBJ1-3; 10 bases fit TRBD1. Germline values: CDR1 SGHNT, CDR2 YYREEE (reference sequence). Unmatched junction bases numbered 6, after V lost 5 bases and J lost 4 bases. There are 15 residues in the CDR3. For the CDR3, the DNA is TGTGCCAGCAGTCTGACAGGGGGCTCGGGAAACACCATATATTTT. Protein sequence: CASSLTGGSGNTIYF.

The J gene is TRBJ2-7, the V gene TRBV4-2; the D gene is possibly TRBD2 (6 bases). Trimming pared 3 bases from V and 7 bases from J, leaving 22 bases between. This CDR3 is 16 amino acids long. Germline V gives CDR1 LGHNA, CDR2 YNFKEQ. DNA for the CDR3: TGTGCCAGCAGCCAGGTCTTGGGGGGAGGACCGGGGGAGCAGTACTTC. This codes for CASSQVLGGGPGEQYF.

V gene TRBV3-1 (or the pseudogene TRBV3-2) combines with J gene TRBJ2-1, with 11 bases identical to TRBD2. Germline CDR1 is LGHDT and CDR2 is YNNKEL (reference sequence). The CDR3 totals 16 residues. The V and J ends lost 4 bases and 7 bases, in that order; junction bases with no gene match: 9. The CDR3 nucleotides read TGTGCCAGCAGCCCTCGTACTAGCGGGAGAGGAAATGAGCAGTTCTTC. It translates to CASSPRTSGRGNEQFF.

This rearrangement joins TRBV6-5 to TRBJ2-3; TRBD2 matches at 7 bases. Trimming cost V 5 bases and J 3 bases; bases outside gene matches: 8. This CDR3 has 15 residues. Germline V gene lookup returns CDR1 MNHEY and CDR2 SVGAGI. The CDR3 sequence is CASSQKRGGTDTQYF. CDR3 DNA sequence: TGTGCCAGCAGTCAAAAGCGGGGAGGGACAGATACGCAGTATTTT.

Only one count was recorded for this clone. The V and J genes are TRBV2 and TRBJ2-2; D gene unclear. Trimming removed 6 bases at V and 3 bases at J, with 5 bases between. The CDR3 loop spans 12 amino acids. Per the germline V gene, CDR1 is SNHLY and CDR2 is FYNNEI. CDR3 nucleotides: TGTGCCAGCAGCCGGGACACCGGGGAGCTGTTTTTT. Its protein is CASSRDTGELFF.

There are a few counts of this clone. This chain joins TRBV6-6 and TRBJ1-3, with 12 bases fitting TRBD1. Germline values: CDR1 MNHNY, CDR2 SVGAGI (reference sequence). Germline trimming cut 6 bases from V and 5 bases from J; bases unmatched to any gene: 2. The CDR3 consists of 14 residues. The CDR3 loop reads CASSRDRGRNTIYF. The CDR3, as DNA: TGTGCCAGCAGCCGGGACAGGGGGCGAAACACCATATATTTT.

As DNA, the CDR3 is TGTGCCAGCAGCTTCAGGGTTTCAGAGACCCAGTACTTC. Amino acid sequence: CASSFRVSETQYF. J is TRBJ2-5 and V is TRBV11-2; possible D gene TRBD1, 5 bases. Deletions cut 3 bases from V and 4 bases from J, with 9 bases between. Germline-derived CDR1 and CDR2 are SGHAT and FQNNGV. The CDR3 has 13 residues.

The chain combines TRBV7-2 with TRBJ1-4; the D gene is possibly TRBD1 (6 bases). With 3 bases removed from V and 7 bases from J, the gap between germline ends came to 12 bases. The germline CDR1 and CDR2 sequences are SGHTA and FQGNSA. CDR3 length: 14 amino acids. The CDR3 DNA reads TGTGCCAGCAGCTTTGCAGGGGCGGGTGAAAAACTGTTTTTT. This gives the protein CASSFAGAGEKLFF.

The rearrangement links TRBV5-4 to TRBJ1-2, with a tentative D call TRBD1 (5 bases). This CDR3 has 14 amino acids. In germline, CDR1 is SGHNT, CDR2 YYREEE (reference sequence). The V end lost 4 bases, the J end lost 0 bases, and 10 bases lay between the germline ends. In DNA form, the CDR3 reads TGTGCCAGCAGCCCGGACACCGCTAACTATGGCTACACCTTC. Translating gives CASSPDTANYGYTF.

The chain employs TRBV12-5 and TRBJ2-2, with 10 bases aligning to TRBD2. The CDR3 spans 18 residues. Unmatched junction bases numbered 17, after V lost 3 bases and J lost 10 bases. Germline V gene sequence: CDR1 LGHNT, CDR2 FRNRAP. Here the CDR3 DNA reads TGTGCTAGTGGTTTTCCCCCCTCGGTGAGCGGGAGGGCCTCGGAGCTGTTTTTT. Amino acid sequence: CASGFPPSVSGRASELFF.

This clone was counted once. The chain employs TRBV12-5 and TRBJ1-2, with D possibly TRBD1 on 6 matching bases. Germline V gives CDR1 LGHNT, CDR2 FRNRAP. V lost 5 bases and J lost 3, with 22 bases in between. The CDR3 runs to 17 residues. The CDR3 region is CASGPETGRSSYYGYTF. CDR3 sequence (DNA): TGTGCTAGTGGTCCCGAGACAGGTCGTTCATCATACTATGGCTACACCTTC.

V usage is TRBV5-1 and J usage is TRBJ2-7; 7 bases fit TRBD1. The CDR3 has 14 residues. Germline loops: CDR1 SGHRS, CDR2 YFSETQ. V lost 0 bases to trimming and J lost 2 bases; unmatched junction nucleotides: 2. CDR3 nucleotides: TGCGCCAGCAGCTTGGGGACAGGCCCCTACGAGCAGTACTTC. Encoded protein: CASSLGTGPYEQYF.

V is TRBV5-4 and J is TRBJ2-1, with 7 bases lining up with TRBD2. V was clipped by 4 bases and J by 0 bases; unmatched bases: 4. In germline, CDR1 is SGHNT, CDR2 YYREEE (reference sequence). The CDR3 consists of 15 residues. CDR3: CASSRDYSSYNEQFF. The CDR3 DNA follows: TGTGCCAGCAGCCGGGACTACAGCTCCTACAATGAGCAGTTCTTC.

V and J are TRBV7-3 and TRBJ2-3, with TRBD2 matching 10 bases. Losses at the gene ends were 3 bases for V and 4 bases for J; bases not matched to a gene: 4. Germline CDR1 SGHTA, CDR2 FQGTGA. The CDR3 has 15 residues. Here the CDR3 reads CASSLSGGAADTQYF. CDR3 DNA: TGTGCCAGCAGCTTGAGCGGGGGGGCAGCAGATACGCAGTATTTT.

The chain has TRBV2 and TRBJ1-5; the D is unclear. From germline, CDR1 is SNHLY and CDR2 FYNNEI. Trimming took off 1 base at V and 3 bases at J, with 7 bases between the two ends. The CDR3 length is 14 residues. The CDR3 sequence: CASSEGSYNQPQHF. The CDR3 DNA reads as TGTGCCAGCAGTGAAGGCAGTTACAATCAGCCCCAGCATTTT.

The chain's CDR3 is CASSGPRRGLVTGELFF. The CDR3 DNA reads TGTGCCAGCAGTGGCCCTAGGCGGGGGTTGGTCACCGGGGAGCTGTTTTTT. V and J are TRBV6-1 and TRBJ2-2, with TRBD2 identical over 7 bases. Per germline, CDR1 MNHNS and CDR2 SASEGT. With V trimmed by 4 bases and J by 4 bases, 12 bases remained unmatched. The CDR3 length is 17 residues.

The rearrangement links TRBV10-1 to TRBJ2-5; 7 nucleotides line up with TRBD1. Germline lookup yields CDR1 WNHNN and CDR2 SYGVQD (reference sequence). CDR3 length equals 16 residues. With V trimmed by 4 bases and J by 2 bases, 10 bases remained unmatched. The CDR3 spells CASSGLRTGHQETQYF. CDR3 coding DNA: TGCGCCAGCAGTGGACTAAGGACAGGCCATCAAGAGACCCAGTACTTC.

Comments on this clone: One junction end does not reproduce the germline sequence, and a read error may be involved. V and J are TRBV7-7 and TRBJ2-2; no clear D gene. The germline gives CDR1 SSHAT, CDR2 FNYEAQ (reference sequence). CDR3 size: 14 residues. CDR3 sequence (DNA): TGTGCTAGCAGCGCAAGATCGGGCACCGGGGAGCTGTTTTTT. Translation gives CASSARSGTGELFF.

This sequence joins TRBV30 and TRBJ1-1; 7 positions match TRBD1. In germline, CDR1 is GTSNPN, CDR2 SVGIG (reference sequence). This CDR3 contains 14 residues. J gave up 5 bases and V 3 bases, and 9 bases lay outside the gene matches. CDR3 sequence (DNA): TGTGCCTGGAGCGCAGATTACAGGGGAACTGAAGCTTTCTTT. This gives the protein CAWSADYRGTEAFF.

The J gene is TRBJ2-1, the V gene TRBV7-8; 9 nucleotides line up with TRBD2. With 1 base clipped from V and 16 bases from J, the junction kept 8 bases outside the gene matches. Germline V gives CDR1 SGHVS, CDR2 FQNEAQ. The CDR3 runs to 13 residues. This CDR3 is CASSLERGALGFF. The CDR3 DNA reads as TGTGCCAGCAGCTTAGAGCGGGGGGCGCTTGGCTTCTTC.

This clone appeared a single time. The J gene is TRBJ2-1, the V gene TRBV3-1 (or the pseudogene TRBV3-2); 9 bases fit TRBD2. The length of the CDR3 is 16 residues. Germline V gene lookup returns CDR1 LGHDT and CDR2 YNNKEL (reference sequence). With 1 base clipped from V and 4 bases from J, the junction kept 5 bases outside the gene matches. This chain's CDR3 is CASSQASGAGYNEQFF. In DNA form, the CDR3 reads TGTGCCAGCAGCCAAGCTAGCGGGGCCGGGTACAATGAGCAGTTCTTC.

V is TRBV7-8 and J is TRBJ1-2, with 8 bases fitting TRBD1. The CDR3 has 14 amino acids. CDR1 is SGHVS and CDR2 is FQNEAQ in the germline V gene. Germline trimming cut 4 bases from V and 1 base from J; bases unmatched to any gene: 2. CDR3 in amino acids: CASSYDRGNYGYTF. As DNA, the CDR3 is TGTGCCAGCAGCTATGACAGGGGTAACTATGGCTACACCTTC.

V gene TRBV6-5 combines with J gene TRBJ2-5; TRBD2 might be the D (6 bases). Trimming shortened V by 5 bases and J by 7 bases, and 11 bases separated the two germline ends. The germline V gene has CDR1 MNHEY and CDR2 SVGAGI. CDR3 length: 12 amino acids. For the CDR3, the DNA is TGTGCCAGCAGTCGCCCCGGGGGGACCCAGTACTTC. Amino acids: CASSRPGGTQYF.